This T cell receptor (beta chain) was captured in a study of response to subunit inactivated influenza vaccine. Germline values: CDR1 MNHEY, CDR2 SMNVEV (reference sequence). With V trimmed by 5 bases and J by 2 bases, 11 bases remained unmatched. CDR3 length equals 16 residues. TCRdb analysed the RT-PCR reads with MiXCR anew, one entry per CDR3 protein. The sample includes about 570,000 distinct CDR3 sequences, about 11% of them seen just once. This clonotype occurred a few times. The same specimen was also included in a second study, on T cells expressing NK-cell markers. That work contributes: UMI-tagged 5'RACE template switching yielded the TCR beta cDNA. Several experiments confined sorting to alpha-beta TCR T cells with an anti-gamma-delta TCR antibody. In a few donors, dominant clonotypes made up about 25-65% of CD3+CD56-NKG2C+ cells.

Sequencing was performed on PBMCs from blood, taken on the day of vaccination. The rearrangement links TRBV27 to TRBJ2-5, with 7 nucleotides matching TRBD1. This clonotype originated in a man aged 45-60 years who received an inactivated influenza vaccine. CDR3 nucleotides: TGTGCCAGCAGTCGTACAGGGGATCCAAGACAAGAGACCCAGTACTTC. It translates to CASSRTGDPRQETQYF.